The present TCR beta chain was sequenced within a study of cytomegalovirus exposure and HLA in healthy donors. Only in-frame clones appear in the TCRdb table, and some are missing; sequencing was by immunoSEQ multiplex PCR. The data show tens of thousands of clones, approximately 94% seen once. The V gene end was trimmed by 3 bases and the J gene end by 8 bases; junction bases not matched to a gene: 8. Germline V lookup: CDR1 SGHDN, CDR2 FVKESK. There are 14 residues in the CDR3. The sample comprised PBMCs. The rearrangement uses TRBV14 and TRBJ1-2; 8 nucleotides align to TRBD1. The origin of this receptor is a woman in her 30s in good health and CMV-seronegative. For the CDR3, the DNA is TGTGCCAGCAGCCACGGACAGGGTACGGCGGGCTACACCTTC. Its protein product is CASSHGQGTAGYTF.